The 11 T cell receptor beta chains below were found in one sample sequenced in a study of CD8+CD57+ T cells in acquired aplastic anemia (dated by TCRdb to 2016 to 2019). This sample was sequenced with an Illumina HiSeq 2000. Profiling of TCR beta VDJ combinations and CDR3 sequences used genomic DNA as the template. In-frame beta chains were kept once TCRdb had trimmed the public reads at Q25 with fastp and called clones with MiXCR. Duplicate CDR3 protein sequences are folded into a single record with the most common DNA and genes. This sample gives approximately 380,000 distinct CDR3 sequences in total; 55% to 70% of them show up just once. The ten largest clones capture 4% of the sample. The sample was sorted CD4+, CD8+, or CD8+CD57+ T cells (not recorded which) from PBMCs. Receptors originate from a human donor in good health, serving as a control.

This clonotype was seen only a few times. The gene calls are TRBV9 and TRBJ1-1; D uncertain. The V gene lost 9 bases and the J gene lost 6 bases, with 18 bases spanning the gap. CDR3 length: 13 residues. The germline CDR1 and CDR2 sequences are SGDLS and YYNGEE. The CDR3 loop is CATHLLGRAEAFF. In nucleotides, the CDR3 is TGTGCCACCCACCTTCTGGGGAGGGCTGAAGCTTTCTTT.

The sample holds many counts of this clonotype. V is TRBV30 and J is TRBJ2-3; D is undetermined. Trimming removed 0 bases at V and 1 base at J, with 8 bases between. Germline CDR1 is GTSNPN and CDR2 is SVGIG (reference sequence). The length of the CDR3 is 14 residues. The CDR3 region is CAWSVHDRTDTQYF. DNA for the CDR3: TGTGCCTGGAGTGTACACGACCGCACAGATACGCAGTATTTT. Looking up the rest from reference TRBV30 and TRBJ2-3 gives the full variable domain: SQTIHQWPATLVQPVGSPLSLECTVEGTSNPNLYWYRQAAGRGLQLLFYSVGIGQISSEVPQNLSASRPQDRQFILSSKKLLLSDSGFYLCAWSVHDRTDTQYFGPGTRLTVL.

The chain joins TRBV9 to TRBJ2-6; D may correspond to TRBD1 or TRBD2 (6 bases each). Trimming left V 5 bases short and J 14 bases short, with 26 bases between. CDR1 and CDR2 from the germline V gene are SGDLS and YYNGEE. This CDR3 spans 16 amino acids. The CDR3 nucleotides are TGTGCCAGCAGTGATACGCAGGGGACTGGTCACCCCTTCCTGACTTTC. This translates into CASSDTQGTGHPFLTF.

V and J are TRBV9 and TRBJ2-5, with D possibly matching TRBD2 (5 bases). V lost 3 bases and J 2 bases, leaving 14 bases between the germline ends. CDR1 is SGDLS, CDR2 YYNGEE, per germline. This CDR3 has 15 residues. In DNA form, the CDR3 reads TGTGCCAGCAGCGAGGGAGCTGCCGCTCAAGAGACCCAGTACTTC. Translated, it gives CASSEGAAAQETQYF.

The chain links TRBV5-1 to TRBJ1-2, with D unresolved. CDR3 length equals 12 residues. Germline V lookup: CDR1 SGHRS, CDR2 YFSETQ. V lost 4 bases to trimming and J lost 13 bases, with 17 bases between them. This CDR3 reads CASSPVRNYGTF. CDR3 DNA: TGCGCCAGCAGCCCCGTTCGCAACTATGGCACCTTC. The full variable domain, its missing parts supplied by reference TRBV5-1 and TRBJ1-2, is KAGVTQTPRYLIKTRGQQVTLSCSPISGHRSVSWYQQTPGQGLQFLFEYFSETQRNKGNFPGRFSGRQFSNSRSEMNVSTLELGDSALYLCASSPVRNYGTFGSGTRLTVV.

Details on this clonotype: An end of the junction does not agree with germline; a read error may underlie this. V and J are TRBV5-1 and TRBJ2-1; the D is unclear. The germline V gene encodes CDR1 SGHRS and CDR2 YFSETQ. The CDR3 spans 12 residues. CDR3 sequence reads: CASSERTDEQFF. The CDR3 region has the DNA TGTGCCAGCAGCGAAAGGACCGATGAGCAGTTCTTC. Variable domain in full (rest from reference TRBV5-1 and TRBJ2-1): KAGVTQTPRYLIKTRGQQVTLSCSPISGHRSVSWYQQTPGQGLQFLFEYFSETQRNKGNFPGRFSGRQFSNSRSEMNVSTLELGDSALYLCASSERTDEQFFGPGTRLTVL.

The chain couples TRBV2 to TRBJ2-7; no firm D call. V gave up 2 bases and J gave up 12 bases, with 14 bases separating them. Germline CDR1 is SNHLY and CDR2 is FYNNEI. The CDR3 spans 12 residues. The CDR3 bases are TGTGCCAGCAGTGAACGGGCAGGACCTCGGTACTTC. Amino acid sequence: CASSERAGPRYF.

This sequence joins TRBV9 and TRBJ1-2; D is unresolved. The ends were cut back, 6 bases at V and 0 bases at J, with 9 bases in the middle. The CDR3 has 13 amino acids. From germline, CDR1 is SGDLS and CDR2 YYNGEE. CDR3: CASNPPANYGYTF. The CDR3 DNA sequence: TGTGCCAGCAACCCTCCTGCTAACTATGGCTACACCTTC.

The rearrangement links TRBV20-1 to TRBJ2-7; TRBD2 aligns across 7 bases. This CDR3 comprises 13 residues. J gave up 0 bases and V 3 bases, and 2 bases lay outside the gene matches. The germline V gene encodes CDR1 DFQATT and CDR2 SNEGSKA (reference sequence). In DNA form, the CDR3 reads TGCAGTGCTAGGGGAGGGAGCTCCTACGAGCAGTACTTC. Translation: CSARGGSSYEQYF.

This clonotype was observed once. The CDR3 DNA is TGCACAACCGGGCCAGGGGCCAACTACGAGCAGTACTTC. It translates to CTTGPGANYEQYF. This rearrangement joins TRBV29-1 to TRBJ2-7; possible D gene TRBD1, 6 bases. The CDR3 totals 13 residues. CDR1 is SQVTM, CDR2 ANQGSEA, per germline.

In regard to this clonotype: At one end the junction does not follow the germline gene, possibly because of a read error. The V and J genes are TRBV12-3 or TRBV12-4 and TRBJ2-3; D remains unclear. CDR3 length: 11 residues. The CDR3 here is CAISRRDTQYF. The CDR3 DNA reads TGTGCCATCAGTCGTAGGGATACGCAGTATTTT.